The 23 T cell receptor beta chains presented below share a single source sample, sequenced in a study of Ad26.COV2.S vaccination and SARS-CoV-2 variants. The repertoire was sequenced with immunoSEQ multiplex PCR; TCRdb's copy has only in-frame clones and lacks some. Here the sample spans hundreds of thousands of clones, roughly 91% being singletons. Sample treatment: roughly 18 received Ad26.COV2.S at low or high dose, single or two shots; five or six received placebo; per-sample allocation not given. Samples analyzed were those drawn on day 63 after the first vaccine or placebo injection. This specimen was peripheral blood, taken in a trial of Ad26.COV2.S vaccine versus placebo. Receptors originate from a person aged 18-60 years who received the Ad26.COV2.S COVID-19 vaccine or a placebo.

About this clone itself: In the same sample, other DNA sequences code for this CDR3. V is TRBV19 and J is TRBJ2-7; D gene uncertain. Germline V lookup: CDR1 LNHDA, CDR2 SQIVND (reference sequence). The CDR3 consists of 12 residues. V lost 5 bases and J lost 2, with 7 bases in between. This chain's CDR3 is CASSPDTYEQYF. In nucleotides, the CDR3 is TGTGCCAGTAGTCCAGATACCTACGAGCAGTACTTC.

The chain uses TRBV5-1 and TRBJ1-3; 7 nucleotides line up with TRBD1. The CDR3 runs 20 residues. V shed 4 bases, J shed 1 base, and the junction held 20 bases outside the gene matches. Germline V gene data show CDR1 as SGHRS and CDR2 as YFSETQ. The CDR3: CASSARSGTETKISGNTIYF. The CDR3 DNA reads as TGCGCCAGCAGCGCGAGATCCGGGACAGAAACGAAGATATCTGGAAACACCATATATTTT.

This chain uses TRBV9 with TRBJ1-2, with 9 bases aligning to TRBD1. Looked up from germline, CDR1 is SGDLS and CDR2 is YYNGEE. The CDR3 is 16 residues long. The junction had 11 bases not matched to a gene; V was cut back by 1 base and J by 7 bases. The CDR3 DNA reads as TGTGCCAGCAGCGTACGTCTGGACAGGGGCTTGGGTGGCTACACCTTC. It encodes CASSVRLDRGLGGYTF.

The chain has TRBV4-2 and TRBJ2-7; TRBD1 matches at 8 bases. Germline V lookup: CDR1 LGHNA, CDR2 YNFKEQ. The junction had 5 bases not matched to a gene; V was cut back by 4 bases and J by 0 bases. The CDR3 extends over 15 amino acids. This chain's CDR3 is CASSRTGGSSYEQYF. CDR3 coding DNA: TGTGCCAGCAGCCGAACAGGGGGTTCCTCCTACGAGCAGTACTTC.

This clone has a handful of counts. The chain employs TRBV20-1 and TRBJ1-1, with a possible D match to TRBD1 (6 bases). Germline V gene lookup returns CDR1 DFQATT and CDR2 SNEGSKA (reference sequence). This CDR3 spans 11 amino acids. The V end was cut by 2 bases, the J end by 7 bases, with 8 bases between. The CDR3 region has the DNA TGCAGTGCTAGACCACAGGGTGAAGCTTTCTTT. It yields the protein CSARPQGEAFF.

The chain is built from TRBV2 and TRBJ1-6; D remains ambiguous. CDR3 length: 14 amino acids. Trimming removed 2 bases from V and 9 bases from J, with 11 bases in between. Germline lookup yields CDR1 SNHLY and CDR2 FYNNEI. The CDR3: CASSENTLGSPLHF. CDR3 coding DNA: TGTGCCAGCAGTGAAAACACCTTAGGTTCACCCCTCCACTTT.

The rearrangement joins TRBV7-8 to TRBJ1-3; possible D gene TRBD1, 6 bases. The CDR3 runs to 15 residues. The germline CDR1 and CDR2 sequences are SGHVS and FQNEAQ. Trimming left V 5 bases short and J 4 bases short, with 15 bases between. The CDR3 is CASSLPGAEGNTIYF. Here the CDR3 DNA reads TGTGCCAGCAGCCTTCCAGGGGCAGAAGGAAACACCATATATTTT. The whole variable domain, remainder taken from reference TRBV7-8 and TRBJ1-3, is GAGVSQSPRYKVAKRGQDVALRCDPISGHVSLFWYQQALGQGPEFLTYFQNEAQLDKSGLPSDRFFAERPEGSVSTLKIQRTQQEDSAVYLCASSLPGAEGNTIYFGEGSWLTVV.

CDR3 DNA: TGTGCCAGCAGTTGGGTAGCCCGCACAGATACGCAGTATTTT. It yields the protein CASSWVARTDTQYF. The genes are TRBV27 and TRBJ2-3; D is uncertain. CDR1 is MNHEY and CDR2 is SMNVEV in the germline V gene (reference sequence). The CDR3 runs to 14 residues. V was trimmed by 4 bases and J by 1 base, leaving 9 bases between them.

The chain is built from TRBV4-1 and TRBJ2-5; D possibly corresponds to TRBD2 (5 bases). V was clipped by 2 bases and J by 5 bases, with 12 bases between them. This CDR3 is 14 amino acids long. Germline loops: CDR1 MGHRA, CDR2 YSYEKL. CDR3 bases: TGCGCCAGCAGCCAAATCTCGAGGGCTGAGACCCAGTACTTC. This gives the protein CASSQISRAETQYF.

The CDR3 coding sequence is TGTGCGGGGACAGACTATGGCTACACCTTC. Protein sequence: CAGTDYGYTF. This chain links TRBV14 with TRBJ1-2; 7 nucleotides match TRBD1. This CDR3 has 10 amino acids. The V gene's germline CDR1 is SGHDN and CDR2 FVKESK.

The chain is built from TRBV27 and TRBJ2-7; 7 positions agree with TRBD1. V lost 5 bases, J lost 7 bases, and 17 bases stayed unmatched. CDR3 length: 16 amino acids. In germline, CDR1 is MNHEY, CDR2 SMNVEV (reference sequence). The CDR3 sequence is CASSPWWTGSTGEQYF. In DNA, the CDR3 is TGTGCCAGCAGTCCATGGTGGACAGGATCCACGGGGGAGCAGTACTTC.

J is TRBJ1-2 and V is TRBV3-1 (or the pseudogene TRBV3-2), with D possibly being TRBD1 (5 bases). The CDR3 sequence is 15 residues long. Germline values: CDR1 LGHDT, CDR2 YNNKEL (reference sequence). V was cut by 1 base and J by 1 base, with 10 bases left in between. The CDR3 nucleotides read TGTGCCAGCAGCCAAGTCGGTGGGGGTAACTATGGCTACACCTTC. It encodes CASSQVGGGNYGYTF.

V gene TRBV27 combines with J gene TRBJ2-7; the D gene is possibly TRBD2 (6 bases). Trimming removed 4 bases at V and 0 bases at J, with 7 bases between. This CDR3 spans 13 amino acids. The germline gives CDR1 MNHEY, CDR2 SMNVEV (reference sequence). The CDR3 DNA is TGTGCCAGCAGTTGGGGGGACTCCTACGAGCAGTACTTC. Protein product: CASSWGDSYEQYF.

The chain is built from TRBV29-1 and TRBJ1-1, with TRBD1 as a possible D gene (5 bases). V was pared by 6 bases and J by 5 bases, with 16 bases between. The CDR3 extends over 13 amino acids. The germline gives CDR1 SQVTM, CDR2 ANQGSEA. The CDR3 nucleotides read TGCAGCGTAGGCCCGGGGCTAGGGACTGAAGCTTTCTTT. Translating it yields CSVGPGLGTEAFF. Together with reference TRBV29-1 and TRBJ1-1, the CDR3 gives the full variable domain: SAVISQKPSRDICQRGTSLTIQCQVDSQVTMMFWYRQQPGQSLTLIATANQGSEATYESGFVIDKFPISRPNLTFSTLTVSNMSPEDSSIYLCSVGPGLGTEAFFGQGTRLTVV.

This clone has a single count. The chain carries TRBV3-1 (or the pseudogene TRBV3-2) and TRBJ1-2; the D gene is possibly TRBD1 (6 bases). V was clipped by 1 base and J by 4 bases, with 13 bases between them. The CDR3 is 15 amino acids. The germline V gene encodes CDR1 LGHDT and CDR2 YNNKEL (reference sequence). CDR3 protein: CASSQADRRIYGYTF. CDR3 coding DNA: TGTGCCAGCAGCCAAGCTGACAGGCGCATCTATGGCTACACCTTC.

CDR3 nucleotides: TGTGCCAGCAGCTTAGATGGGGGGCTCCTGGATACGCAGTATTTT. Its translation is CASSLDGGLLDTQYF. The chain recombines TRBV7-9 with TRBJ2-3; D assignment may be TRBD1 or TRBD2 (6 bases each). V lost 1 base and J lost 6, with 14 bases in between. This CDR3 comprises 15 residues. The germline V gene encodes CDR1 SEHNR and CDR2 FQNEAQ (reference sequence).

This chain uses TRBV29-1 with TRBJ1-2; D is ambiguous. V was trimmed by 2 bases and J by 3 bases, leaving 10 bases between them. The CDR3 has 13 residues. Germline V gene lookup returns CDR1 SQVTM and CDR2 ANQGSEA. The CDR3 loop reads CSVETRQDYGYTF. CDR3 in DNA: TGCAGCGTTGAAACTCGGCAGGACTATGGCTACACCTTC.

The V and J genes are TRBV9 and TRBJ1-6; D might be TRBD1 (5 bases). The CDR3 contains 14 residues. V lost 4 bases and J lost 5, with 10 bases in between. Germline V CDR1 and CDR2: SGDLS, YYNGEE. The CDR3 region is CASSNTGNNSPLHF. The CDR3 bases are TGTGCCAGCAGCAACACAGGAAATAATTCACCCCTCCACTTT.

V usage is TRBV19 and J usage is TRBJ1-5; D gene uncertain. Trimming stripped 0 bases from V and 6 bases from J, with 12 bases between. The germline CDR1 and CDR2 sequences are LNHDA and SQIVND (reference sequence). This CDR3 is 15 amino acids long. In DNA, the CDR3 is TGTGCCAGTAGTATAGACTCGCGGGGTATTCAGCCCCAGCATTTT. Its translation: CASSIDSRGIQPQHF.

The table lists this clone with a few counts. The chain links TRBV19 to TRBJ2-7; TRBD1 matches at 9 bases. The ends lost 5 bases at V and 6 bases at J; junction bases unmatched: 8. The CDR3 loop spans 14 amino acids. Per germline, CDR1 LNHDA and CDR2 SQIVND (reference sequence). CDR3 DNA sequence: TGTGCCAGTAGTGTGGACAGGGGAAGTGGCGAGCAGTACTTC. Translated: CASSVDRGSGEQYF.

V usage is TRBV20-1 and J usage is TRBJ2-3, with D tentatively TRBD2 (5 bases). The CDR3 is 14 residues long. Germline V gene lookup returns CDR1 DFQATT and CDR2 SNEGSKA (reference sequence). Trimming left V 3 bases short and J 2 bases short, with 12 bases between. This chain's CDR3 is CSASTQLVTDTQYF. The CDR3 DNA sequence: TGCAGTGCTAGTACCCAACTAGTCACAGATACGCAGTATTTT.

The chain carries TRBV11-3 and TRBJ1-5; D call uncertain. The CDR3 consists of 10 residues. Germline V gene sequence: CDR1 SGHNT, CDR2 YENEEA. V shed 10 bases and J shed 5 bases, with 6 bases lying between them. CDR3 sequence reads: CAIEDQPQHF. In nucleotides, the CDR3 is TGTGCCATCGAGGATCAGCCCCAGCATTTT. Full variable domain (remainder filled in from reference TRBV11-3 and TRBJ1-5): EAGVVQSPRYKIIEKKQPVAFWCNPISGHNTLYWYLQNLGQGPELLIRYENEEAVDDSQLPKDRFSAERLKGVDSTLKIQPAELGDSAVYLCAIEDQPQHFGDGTRLSIL.

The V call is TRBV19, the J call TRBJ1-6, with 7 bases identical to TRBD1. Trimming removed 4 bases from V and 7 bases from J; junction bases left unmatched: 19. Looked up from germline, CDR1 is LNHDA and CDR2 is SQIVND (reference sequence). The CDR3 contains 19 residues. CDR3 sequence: CASSTSSPQFTGANSPLHF. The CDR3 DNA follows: TGTGCCAGTAGTACCTCTTCCCCCCAATTTACAGGGGCCAATTCACCCCTCCACTTT.